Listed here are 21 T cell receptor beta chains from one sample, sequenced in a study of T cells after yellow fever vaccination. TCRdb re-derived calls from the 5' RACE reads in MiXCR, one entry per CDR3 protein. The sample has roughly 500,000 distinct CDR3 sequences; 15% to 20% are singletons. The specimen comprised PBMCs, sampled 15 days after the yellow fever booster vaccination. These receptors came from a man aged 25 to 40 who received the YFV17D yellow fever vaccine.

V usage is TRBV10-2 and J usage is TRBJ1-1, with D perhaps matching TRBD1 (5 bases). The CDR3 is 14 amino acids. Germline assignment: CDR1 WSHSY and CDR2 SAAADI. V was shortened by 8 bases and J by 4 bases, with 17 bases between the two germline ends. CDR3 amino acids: CASGVMGEVTEAFF. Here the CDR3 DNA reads TGCGCCAGCGGGGTTATGGGGGAGGTCACTGAAGCTTTCTTT.

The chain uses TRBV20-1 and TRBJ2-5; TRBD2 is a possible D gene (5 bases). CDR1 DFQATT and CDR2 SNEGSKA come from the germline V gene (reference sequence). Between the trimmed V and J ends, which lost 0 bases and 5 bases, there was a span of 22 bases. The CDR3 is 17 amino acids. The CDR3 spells CSARDLREGAGRETQYF. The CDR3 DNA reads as TGCAGTGCTAGAGATCTTCGAGAGGGAGCCGGTCGGGAGACCCAGTACTTC.

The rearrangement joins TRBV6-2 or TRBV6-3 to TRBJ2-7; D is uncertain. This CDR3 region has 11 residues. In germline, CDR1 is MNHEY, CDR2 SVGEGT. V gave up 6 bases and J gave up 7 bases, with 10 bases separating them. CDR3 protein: CASSFAGEQYF. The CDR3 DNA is TGTGCCAGCAGCTTCGCTGGGGAGCAGTACTTC.

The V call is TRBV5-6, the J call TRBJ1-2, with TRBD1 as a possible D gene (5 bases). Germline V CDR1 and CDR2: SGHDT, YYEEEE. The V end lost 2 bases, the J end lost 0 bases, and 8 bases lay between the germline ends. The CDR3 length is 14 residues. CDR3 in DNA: TGTGCCAGCAGCTTAGGGACGTCTAACTATGGCTACACCTTC. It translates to CASSLGTSNYGYTF.

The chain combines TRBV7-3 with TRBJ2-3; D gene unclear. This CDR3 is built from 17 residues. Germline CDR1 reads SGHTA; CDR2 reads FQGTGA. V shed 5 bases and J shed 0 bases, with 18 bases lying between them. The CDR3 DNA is TGTGCCAGCAGCACCGGAAAGTGGGTATCGAGCACAGATACGCAGTATTTT. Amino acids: CASSTGKWVSSTDTQYF.

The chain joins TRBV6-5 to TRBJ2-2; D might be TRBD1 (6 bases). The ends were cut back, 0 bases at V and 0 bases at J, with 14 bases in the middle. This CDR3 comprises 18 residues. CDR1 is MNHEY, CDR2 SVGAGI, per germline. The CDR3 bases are TGTGCCAGCAGTTACTCCACAGCCGGGACACCGAACACCGGGGAGCTGTTTTTT. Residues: CASSYSTAGTPNTGELFF.

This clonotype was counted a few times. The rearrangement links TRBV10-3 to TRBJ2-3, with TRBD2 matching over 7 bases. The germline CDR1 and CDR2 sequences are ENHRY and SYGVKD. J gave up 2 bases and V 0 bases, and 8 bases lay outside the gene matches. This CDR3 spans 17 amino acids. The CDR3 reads CAISESGLTSVTDTQYF. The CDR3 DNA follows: TGTGCCATCAGTGAGTCTGGGCTCACTAGCGTCACAGATACGCAGTATTTT.

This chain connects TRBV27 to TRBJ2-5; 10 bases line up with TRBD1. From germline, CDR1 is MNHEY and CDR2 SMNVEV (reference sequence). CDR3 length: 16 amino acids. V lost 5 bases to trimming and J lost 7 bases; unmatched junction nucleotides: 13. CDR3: CASSTMGQGNFGTQYF. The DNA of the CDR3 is TGTGCCAGCAGTACAATGGGACAGGGGAACTTTGGGACCCAGTACTTC.

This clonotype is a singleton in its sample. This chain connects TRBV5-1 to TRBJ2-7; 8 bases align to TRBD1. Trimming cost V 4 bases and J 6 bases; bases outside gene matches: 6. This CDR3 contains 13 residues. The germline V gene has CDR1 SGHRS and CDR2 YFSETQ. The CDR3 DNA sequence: TGCGCCAGCAGCGAGGACAGGGTACGCGAGCAGTACTTC. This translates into CASSEDRVREQYF.

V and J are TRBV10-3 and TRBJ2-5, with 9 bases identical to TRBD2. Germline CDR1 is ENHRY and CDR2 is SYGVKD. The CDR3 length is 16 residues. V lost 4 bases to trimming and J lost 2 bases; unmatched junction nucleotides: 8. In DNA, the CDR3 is TGTGCCATCAGTGTTGGAACTAGCGGGCTTCAAGAGACCCAGTACTTC. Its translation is CAISVGTSGLQETQYF.

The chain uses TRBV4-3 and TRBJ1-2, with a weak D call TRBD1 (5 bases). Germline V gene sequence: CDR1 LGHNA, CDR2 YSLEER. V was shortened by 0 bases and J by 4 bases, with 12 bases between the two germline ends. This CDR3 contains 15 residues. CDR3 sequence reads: CASSQEGAQFYGYTF. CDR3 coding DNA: TGCGCCAGCAGCCAAGAAGGGGCACAGTTCTATGGCTACACCTTC.

CDR3 in amino acids: CAISESGTEAFF. The CDR3 region has the DNA TGTGCCATCAGTGAGTCAGGTACTGAAGCTTTCTTT. The genes are TRBV10-3 and TRBJ1-1, with no clear D. The CDR3 is 12 residues long. V lost 0 bases to trimming and J lost 5 bases, with 4 bases between them. The germline gives CDR1 ENHRY, CDR2 SYGVKD.

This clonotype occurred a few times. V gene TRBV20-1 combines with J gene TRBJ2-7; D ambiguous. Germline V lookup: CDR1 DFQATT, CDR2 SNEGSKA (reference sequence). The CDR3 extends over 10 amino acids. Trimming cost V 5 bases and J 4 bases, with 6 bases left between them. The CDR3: CSAQRYEQYF. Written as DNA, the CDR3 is TGCAGTGCTCAGAGGTACGAGCAGTACTTC.

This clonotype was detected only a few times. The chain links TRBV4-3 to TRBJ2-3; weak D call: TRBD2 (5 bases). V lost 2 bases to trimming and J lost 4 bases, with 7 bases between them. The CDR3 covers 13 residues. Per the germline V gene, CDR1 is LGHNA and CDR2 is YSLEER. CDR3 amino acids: CASSQPSSDTQYF. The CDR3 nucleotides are TGCGCCAGCAGCCAACCTAGCTCAGATACGCAGTATTTT.

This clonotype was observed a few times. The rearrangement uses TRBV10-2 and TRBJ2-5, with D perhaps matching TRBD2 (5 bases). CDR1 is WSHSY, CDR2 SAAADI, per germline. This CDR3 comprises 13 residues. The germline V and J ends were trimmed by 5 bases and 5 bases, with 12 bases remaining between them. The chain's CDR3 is CASSPGRWETQYF. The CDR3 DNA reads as TGCGCCAGCAGTCCGGGGAGATGGGAGACCCAGTACTTC.

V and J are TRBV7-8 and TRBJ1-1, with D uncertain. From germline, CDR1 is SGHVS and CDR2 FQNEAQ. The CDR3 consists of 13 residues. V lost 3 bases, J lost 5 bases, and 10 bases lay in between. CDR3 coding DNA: TGTGCCAGCAGCTTCCCCCCTGGGACTGAAGCTTTCTTT. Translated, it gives CASSFPPGTEAFF.

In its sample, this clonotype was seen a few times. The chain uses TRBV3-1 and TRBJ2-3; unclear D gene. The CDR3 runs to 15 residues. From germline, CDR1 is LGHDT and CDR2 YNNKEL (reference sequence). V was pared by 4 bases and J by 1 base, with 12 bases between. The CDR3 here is CASSPGRIRTDTQYF. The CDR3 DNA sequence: TGTGCCAGCAGCCCCGGACGGATCCGCACAGATACGCAGTATTTT.

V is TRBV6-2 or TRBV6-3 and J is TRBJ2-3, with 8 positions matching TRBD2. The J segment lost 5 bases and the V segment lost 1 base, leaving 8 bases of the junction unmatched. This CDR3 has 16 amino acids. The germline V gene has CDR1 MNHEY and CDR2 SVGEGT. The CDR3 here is CASSYYLSGRLDTQYF. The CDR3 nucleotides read TGTGCCAGCAGTTACTACCTAAGCGGGAGATTAGATACGCAGTATTTT.

CDR3 in DNA: TGTGCCATCAGTGAGGTGACAGGGGCACGCGAGCAGTACTTC. Its translation: CAISEVTGAREQYF. The rearrangement links TRBV10-3 to TRBJ2-7, with 8 positions matching TRBD1. The CDR3 covers 14 residues. CDR1 and CDR2 from the germline V gene are ENHRY and SYGVKD. The V segment lost 2 bases and the J segment 6 bases; nucleotides outside the gene matches: 6.

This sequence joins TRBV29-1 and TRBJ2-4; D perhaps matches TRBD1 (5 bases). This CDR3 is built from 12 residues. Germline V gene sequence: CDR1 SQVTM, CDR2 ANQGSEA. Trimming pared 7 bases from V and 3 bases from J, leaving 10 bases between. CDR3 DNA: TGCAGCGGATCGGACAACAAAAACATTCAGTACTTC. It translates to CSGSDNKNIQYF.

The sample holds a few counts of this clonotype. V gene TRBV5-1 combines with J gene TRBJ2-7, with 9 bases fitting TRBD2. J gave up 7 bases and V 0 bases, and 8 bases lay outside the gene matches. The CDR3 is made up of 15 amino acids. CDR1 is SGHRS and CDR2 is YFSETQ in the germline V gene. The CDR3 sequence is CASSLATSGPWEQYF. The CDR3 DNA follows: TGCGCCAGCAGCTTGGCCACTAGCGGGCCGTGGGAGCAGTACTTC.